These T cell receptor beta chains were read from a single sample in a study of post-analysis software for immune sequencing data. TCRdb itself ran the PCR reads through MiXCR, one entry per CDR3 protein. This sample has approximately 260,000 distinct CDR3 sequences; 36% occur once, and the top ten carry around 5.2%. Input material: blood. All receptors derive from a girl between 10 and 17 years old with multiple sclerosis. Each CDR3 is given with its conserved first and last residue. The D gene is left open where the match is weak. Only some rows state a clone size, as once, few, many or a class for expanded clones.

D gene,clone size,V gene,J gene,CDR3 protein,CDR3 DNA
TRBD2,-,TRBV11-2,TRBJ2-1,CASSFAGGKKNEQFF,TGTGCCAGCAGCTTCGCGGGAGGAAAGAAGAATGAGCAGTTCTTC
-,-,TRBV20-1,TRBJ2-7,CSAKSSNTGYEQYF,TGCAGTGCTAAATCTTCTAACACAGGGTACGAGCAGTACTTC
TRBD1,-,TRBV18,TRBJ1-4,CASSPGTVPGMFF,TGTGCCAGCTCACCCGGGACAGTGCCGGGAATGTTTTTT
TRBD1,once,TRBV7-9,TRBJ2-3,CASNDRGQGLDTQYF,TGTGCCAGCAACGACCGGGGACAGGGTTTAGATACGCAGTATTTT
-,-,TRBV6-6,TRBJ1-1,CASSPPSGGEAFF,TGTGCCAGCAGTCCACCATCCGGCGGTGAAGCTTTCTTT
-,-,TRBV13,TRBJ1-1,CASSFRRVSAFF,TGTGCCAGCAGCTTCCGGAGGGTTAGCGCTTTCTTT
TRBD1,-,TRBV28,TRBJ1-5,CASITGGGNQPQHF,TGTGCCAGCATTACAGGGGGAGGGAATCAGCCCCAGCATTTT
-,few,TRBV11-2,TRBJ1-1,CASSLAITGSAGAEAFF,TGTGCCAGCAGCTTAGCGATAACCGGGTCGGCGGGCGCTGAAGCTTTCTTT
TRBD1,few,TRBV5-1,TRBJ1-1,CASSLSGQATEAFF,TGCGCCAGCAGCCTATCGGGACAGGCCACTGAAGCTTTCTTT
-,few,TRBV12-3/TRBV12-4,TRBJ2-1,CASSPRWDNPYNEQFF,TGTGCCAGCTCCCCACGCTGGGATAACCCTTACAATGAGCAGTTCTTC
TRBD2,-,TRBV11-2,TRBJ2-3,CASSHNSGRASTQYF,TGTGCCAGCAGCCACAATAGCGGGAGGGCCAGTACGCAGTATTTT
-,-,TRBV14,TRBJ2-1,CTSSPRLTLFYEQFF,TGTACCAGCAGCCCTCGACTCACGCTATTTTATGAGCAGTTCTTC
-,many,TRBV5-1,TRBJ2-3,CASSLVRGTTGPPPDTQYF,TGCGCCAGCAGCTTGGTTCGGGGTACCACGGGACCACCGCCAGATACGCAGTATTTT
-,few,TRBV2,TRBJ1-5,CAGGQSENQPQHF,TGTGCAGGAGGACAGTCAGAAAATCAGCCCCAGCATTTT
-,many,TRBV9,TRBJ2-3,CASSPRVIGTDTQYF,TGTGCCAGCAGCCCCAGGGTGATCGGCACAGATACGCAGTATTTT
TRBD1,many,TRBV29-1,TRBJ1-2,CSVEVKGARGYTF,TGCAGCGTTGAAGTGAAGGGGGCACGGGGCTACACCTTC
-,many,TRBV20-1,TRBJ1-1,CSARDGRGGTEAFF,TGCAGTGCTAGGGATGGCAGGGGTGGGACTGAAGCTTTCTTT
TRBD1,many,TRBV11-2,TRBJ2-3,CASSLGTGSADTQYF,TGTGCCAGCAGCTTAGGGACAGGGTCGGCAGATACGCAGTATTTT
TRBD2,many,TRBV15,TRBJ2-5,CATSNGLAGEETQYF,TGTGCCACCAGCAACGGACTAGCGGGGGAAGAGACCCAGTACTTC
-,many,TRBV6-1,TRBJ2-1,CASIPSETHNEQFF,TGTGCCAGCATTCCCAGCGAAACGCACAATGAGCAGTTCTTC
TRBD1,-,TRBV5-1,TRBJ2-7,CASSLYDRGTASAYEQYF,TGCGCCAGCAGCTTGTACGACAGGGGAACCGCGTCCGCCTACGAGCAGTACTTC